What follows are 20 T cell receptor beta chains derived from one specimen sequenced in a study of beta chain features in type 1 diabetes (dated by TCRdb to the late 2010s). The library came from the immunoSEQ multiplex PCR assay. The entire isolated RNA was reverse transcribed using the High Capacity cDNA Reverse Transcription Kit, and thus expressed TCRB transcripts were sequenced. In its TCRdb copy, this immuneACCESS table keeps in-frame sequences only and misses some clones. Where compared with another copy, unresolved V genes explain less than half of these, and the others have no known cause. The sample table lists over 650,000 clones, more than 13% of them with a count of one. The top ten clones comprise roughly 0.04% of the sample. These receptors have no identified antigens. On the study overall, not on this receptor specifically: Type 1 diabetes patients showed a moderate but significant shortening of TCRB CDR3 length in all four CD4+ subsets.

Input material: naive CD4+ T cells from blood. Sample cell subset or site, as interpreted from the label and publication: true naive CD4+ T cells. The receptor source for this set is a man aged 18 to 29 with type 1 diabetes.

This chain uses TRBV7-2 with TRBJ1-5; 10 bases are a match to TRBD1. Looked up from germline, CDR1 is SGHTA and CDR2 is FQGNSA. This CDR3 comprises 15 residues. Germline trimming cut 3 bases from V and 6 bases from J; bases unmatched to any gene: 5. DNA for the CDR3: TGTGCCAGCAGCTTTGGGACAGGGGTAGGTCAGCCCCAGCATTTT. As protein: CASSFGTGVGQPQHF.

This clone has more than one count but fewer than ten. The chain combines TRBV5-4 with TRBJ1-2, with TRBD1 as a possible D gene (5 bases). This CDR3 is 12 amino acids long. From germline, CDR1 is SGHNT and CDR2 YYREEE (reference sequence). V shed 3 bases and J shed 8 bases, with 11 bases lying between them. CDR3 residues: CASSSGLRGYTF. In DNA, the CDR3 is TGTGCCAGCAGCTCGGGACTGCGGGGCTACACCTTC.

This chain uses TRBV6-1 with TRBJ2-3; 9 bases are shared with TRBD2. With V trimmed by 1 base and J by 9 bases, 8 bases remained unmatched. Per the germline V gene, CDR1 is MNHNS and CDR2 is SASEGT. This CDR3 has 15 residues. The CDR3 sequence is CASSEGGLAPTTQYF. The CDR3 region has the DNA TGTGCCAGCAGTGAAGGTGGACTAGCGCCTACAACGCAGTATTTT.

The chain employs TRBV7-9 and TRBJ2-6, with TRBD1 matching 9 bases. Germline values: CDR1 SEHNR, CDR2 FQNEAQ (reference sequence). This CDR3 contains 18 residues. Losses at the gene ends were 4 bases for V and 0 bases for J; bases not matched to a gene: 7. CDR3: CASSSWDRVFSGANVLTF. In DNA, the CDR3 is TGTGCCAGCAGCTCCTGGGACAGGGTGTTCTCTGGGGCCAACGTCCTGACTTTC. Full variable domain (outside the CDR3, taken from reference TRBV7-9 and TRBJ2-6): DTGVSQNPRHKITKRGQNVTFRCDPISEHNRLYWYRQTLGQGPEFLTYFQNEAQLEKSRLLSDRFSAERPKGSFSTLEIQRTEQGDSAMYLCASSSWDRVFSGANVLTFGAGSRLTVL.

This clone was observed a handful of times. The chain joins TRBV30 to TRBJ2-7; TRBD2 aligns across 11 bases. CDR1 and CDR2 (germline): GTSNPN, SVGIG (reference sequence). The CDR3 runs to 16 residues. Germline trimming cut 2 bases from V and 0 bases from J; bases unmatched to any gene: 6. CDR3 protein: CAWSSPTSGSSYEQYF. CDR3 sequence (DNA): TGTGCCTGGAGTTCCCCTACTAGCGGGAGCTCCTACGAGCAGTACTTC.

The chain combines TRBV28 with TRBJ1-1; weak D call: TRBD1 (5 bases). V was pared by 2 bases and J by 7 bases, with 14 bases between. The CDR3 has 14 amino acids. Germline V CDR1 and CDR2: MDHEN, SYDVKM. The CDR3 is CASSLAGRRHEAFF. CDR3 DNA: TGTGCCAGCAGTTTAGCGGGACGGAGACATGAAGCTTTCTTT.

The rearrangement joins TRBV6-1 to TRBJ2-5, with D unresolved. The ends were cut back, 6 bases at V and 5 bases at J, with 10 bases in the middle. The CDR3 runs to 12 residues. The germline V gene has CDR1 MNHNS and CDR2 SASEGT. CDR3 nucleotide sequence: TGTGCCAGCAGATTGTCGTGGGAGACCCAGTACTTC. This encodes CASRLSWETQYF.

The CDR3 is CASSLRPGETQYF. CDR3 nucleotides: TGTGCCAGCAGCCTGAGGCCTGGGGAGACCCAGTACTTC. V usage is TRBV7-3 and J usage is TRBJ2-5; D is unclear. V was shortened by 5 bases and J by 5 bases, with 12 bases between the two germline ends. Germline CDR1 is SGHTA and CDR2 is FQGTGA. CDR3 length: 13 residues. Together with reference TRBV7-3 and TRBJ2-5, the CDR3 gives the full variable domain: GAGVSQTPSNKVTEKGKYVELRCDPISGHTALYWYRQSLGQGPEFLIYFQGTGAADDSGLPNDRFFAVRPEGSVSTLKIQRTERGDSAVYLCASSLRPGETQYFGPGTRLLVL.

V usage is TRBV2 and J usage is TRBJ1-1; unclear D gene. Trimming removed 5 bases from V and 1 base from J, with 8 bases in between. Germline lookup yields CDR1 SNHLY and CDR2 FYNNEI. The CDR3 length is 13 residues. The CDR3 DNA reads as TGTGCCAGCAGTCCAAGGGCGAACACTGAAGCTTTCTTT. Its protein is CASSPRANTEAFF.

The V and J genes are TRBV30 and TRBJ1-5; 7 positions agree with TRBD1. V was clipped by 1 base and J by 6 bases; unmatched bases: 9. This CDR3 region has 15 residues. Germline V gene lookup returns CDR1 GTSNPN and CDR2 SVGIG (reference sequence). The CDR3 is CAWSEGARVGQPQHF. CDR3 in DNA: TGTGCCTGGAGTGAGGGGGCGCGAGTGGGTCAGCCCCAGCATTTT.

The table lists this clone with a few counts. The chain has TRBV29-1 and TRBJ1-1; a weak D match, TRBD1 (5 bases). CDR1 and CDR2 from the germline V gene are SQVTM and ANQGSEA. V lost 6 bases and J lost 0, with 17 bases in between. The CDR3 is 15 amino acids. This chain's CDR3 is CSVGGRLRMNTEAFF. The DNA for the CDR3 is TGCAGCGTGGGGGGTAGGTTGCGGATGAACACTGAAGCTTTCTTT.

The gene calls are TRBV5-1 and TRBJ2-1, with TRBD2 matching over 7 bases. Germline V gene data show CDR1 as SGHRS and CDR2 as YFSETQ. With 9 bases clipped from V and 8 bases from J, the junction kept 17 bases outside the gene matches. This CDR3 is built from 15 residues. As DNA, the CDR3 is TGCGCCACCTCGGAGGGTGGCGGGAGTGTGCATGAGCAGTTCTTC. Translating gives CATSEGGGSVHEQFF.

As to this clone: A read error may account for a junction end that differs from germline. CDR3 loop: CASSPLTRDGHF. The DNA of the CDR3 is TGTGCCAGCAGTCCATTGACCCGGGACGGCCACTTC. J is TRBJ2-7 and V is TRBV28; D could derive from TRBD1 or TRBD2 (5 bases each). CDR1 and CDR2 (germline): MDHEN, SYDVKM. This CDR3 has 12 residues.

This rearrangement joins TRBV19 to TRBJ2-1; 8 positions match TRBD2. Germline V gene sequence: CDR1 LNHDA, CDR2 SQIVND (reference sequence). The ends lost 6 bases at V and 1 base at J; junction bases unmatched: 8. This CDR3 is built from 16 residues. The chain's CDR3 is CASSPGRGLSYNEQFF. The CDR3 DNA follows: TGTGCCAGTAGCCCCGGGAGGGGCTTGTCCTACAATGAGCAGTTCTTC.

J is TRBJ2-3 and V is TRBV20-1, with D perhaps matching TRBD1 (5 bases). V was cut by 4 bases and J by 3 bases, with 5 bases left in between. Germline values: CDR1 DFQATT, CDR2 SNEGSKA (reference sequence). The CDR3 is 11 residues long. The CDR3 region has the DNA TGCAGTGCTACAGGGACAGATACGCAGTATTTT. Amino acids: CSATGTDTQYF.

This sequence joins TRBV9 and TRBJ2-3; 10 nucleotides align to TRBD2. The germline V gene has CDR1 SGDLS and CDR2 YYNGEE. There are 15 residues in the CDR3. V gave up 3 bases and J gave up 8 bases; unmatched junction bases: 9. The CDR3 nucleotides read TGTGCCAGCAGCGATAGGAGCGGGGGGGCCGGTACGCAGTATTTT. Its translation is CASSDRSGGAGTQYF.

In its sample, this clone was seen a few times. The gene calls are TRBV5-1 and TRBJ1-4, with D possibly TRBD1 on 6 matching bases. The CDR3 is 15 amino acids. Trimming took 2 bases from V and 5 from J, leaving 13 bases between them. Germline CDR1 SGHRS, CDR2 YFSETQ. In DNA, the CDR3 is TGCGCCAGCAGCTTCCTCGAGGGGACAAATGAAAAACTGTTTTTT. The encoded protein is CASSFLEGTNEKLFF. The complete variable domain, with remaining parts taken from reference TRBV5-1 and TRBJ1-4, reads KAGVTQTPRYLIKTRGQQVTLSCSPISGHRSVSWYQQTPGQGLQFLFEYFSETQRNKGNFPGRFSGRQFSNSRSEMNVSTLELGDSALYLCASSFLEGTNEKLFFGSGTQLSVL.

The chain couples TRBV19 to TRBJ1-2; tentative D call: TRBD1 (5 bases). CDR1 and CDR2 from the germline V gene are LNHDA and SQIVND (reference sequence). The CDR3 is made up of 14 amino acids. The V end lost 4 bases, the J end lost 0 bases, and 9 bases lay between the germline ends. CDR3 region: CASSRDGANYGYTF. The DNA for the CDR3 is TGTGCCAGTAGTAGGGACGGAGCTAACTATGGCTACACCTTC.

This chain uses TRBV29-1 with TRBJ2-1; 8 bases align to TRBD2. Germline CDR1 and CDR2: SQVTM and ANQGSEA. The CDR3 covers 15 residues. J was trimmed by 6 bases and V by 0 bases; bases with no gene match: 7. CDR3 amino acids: CSVEDARGAANEQFF. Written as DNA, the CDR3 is TGCAGCGTTGAAGATGCGCGGGGGGCGGCCAATGAGCAGTTCTTC.

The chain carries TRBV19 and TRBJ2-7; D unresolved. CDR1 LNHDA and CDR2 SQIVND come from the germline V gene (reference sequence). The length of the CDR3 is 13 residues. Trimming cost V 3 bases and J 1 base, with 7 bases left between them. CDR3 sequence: CASSIRFSYEQYF. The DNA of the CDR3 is TGTGCCAGTAGTATCAGGTTTTCCTACGAGCAGTACTTC.